The 20 T cell receptor beta chains in this list originate from one sample, sequenced in a study of T cell responses to AZD1222 COVID-19 vaccine. TCRdb keeps only in-frame clones here, not all; method: immunoSEQ multiplex PCR. The repertoire holds 150,000 to 200,000 clones, with 85% to 90% as singletons. Sequencing used peripheral blood, obtained 28 days after the second dose of the MenACWY control vaccine. These receptors were taken from an adult who received the MenACWY meningococcal vaccine as a control.

The chain employs TRBV30 and TRBJ1-1, with D hard to call. The length of the CDR3 is 13 residues. Germline-derived CDR1 and CDR2 are GTSNPN and SVGIG (reference sequence). Trimming cost V 0 bases and J 6 bases, with 11 bases left between them. CDR3 sequence (DNA): TGTGCCTGGAGTGTGGTAAAGGCGGCTGAAGCTTTCTTT. The encoded protein is CAWSVVKAAEAFF.

In its sample, this clone was seen once. V is TRBV18 and J is TRBJ1-4, with 7 nucleotides matching TRBD1. The CDR3 covers 14 residues. Per germline, CDR1 KGHSH and CDR2 LQKENI. J lost 7 bases, V lost 2 bases, and 4 bases had no gene match. CDR3 in DNA: TGTGCCAGCTCACCAAAGGGGGCGCGTGAAAAACTGTTTTTT. It yields the protein CASSPKGAREKLFF. Looking up the rest from reference TRBV18 and TRBJ1-4 gives the full variable domain: NAGVMQNPRHLVRRRGQEARLRCSPMKGHSHVYWYRQLPEEGLKFMVYLQKENIIDESGMPKERFSAEFPKEGPSILRIQQVVRGDSAAYFCASSPKGAREKLFFGSGTQLSVL.

The rearrangement joins TRBV19 to TRBJ2-7, with TRBD2 matching 7 bases. Trimming cost V 4 bases and J 1 base; bases outside gene matches: 4. The CDR3 is made up of 14 amino acids. CDR1 and CDR2 (germline): LNHDA, SQIVND (reference sequence). In DNA, the CDR3 is TGTGCCAGTAGTAACGCGGGGGAATCCTACGAGCAGTACTTC. Its translation is CASSNAGESYEQYF.

The CDR3 coding sequence is TGTGCCAGCAGCGTAGCTACGGTCGAGGGGAGCGGCTATGGCTACACCTTC. This sequence encodes CASSVATVEGSGYGYTF. V gene TRBV9 combines with J gene TRBJ1-2, with a possible D match to TRBD1 (5 bases). The CDR3 length is 17 residues. Germline values: CDR1 SGDLS, CDR2 YYNGEE. V was shortened by 0 bases and J by 4 bases, with 19 bases between the two germline ends.

This chain uses TRBV16 with TRBJ1-1; tentative D call: TRBD1 (6 bases). The CDR3 has 14 residues. V was pared by 3 bases and J by 7 bases, with 15 bases between. The V gene's germline CDR1 is KGHSY and CDR2 FQNENV. This chain's CDR3 is CASSQVQGGSEAFF. CDR3 DNA: TGTGCCAGCAGCCAGGTACAGGGAGGCAGTGAAGCTTTCTTT.

The chain links TRBV18 to TRBJ2-1; D uncertain. The V end was cut by 2 bases, the J end by 0 bases, with 8 bases between. The CDR3 sequence is 15 residues long. Germline CDR1 is KGHSH and CDR2 is LQKENI. CDR3: CASSPTRSSYNEQFF. The CDR3 DNA sequence: TGTGCCAGCTCACCAACCCGAAGCTCCTACAATGAGCAGTTCTTC.

The chain has TRBV6-6 and TRBJ1-4; D possibly corresponds to TRBD1 (6 bases). The CDR3 extends over 17 amino acids. V shed 5 bases and J shed 0 bases, with 16 bases lying between them. CDR1 and CDR2 (germline): MNHNY, SVGAGI (reference sequence). Here the CDR3 reads CASSLRGALSTNEKLFF. The CDR3 DNA reads as TGTGCCAGCAGTCTCCGGGGGGCCCTCTCAACTAATGAAAAACTGTTTTTT.

This clone was picked up one time. The chain is built from TRBV5-1 and TRBJ2-1; the match to TRBD2 covers 11 bases. V dropped 6 bases and J dropped 9; count of bases not matched to a gene: 8. CDR3 length equals 14 residues. Per germline, CDR1 SGHRS and CDR2 YFSETQ. The CDR3 loop reads CASTVLAGESEQFF. The CDR3 DNA reads TGCGCCAGCACCGTACTAGCGGGAGAGAGTGAGCAGTTCTTC.

The rearrangement joins TRBV4-3 to TRBJ1-5, with no clear D. This CDR3 contains 16 residues. CDR1 is LGHNA, CDR2 YSLEER, per germline. Deletions cut 1 base from V and 4 bases from J, with 14 bases between. The CDR3, as DNA: TGCGCCAGCAGCCAAGGGACCGGGCCGCTTAATCAGCCCCAGCATTTT. Protein: CASSQGTGPLNQPQHF.

This sequence joins TRBV29-1 and TRBJ1-4, with a weak D call TRBD1 (6 bases). Germline V gene lookup returns CDR1 SQVTM and CDR2 ANQGSEA. The CDR3 spans 11 residues. V lost 6 bases, J lost 6 bases, and 8 bases lay in between. The CDR3 DNA reads as TGCAGCGTCAAGGGGGATGAAAAACTGTTTTTT. This codes for CSVKGDEKLFF.

The rearrangement uses TRBV4-1 and TRBJ1-6, with 7 nucleotides matching TRBD1. The CDR3 length is 16 residues. Looked up from germline, CDR1 is MGHRA and CDR2 is YSYEKL. J gave up 16 bases and V 1 base, and 16 bases lay outside the gene matches. CDR3 region: CASSQGLPGGTRELHF. The CDR3 nucleotides are TGCGCCAGCAGCCAAGGGCTGCCAGGGGGGACCAGGGAACTCCACTTT.

The chain carries TRBV29-1 and TRBJ2-3; TRBD1 might be the D (5 bases). The germline V gene has CDR1 SQVTM and CDR2 ANQGSEA. V was clipped by 6 bases and J by 4 bases, with 11 bases between them. The CDR3 covers 12 residues. DNA for the CDR3: TGCAGCGTCTTAGGGGCGGCAGATACGCAGTATTTT. Amino acid sequence: CSVLGAADTQYF.

CDR3 sequence: CASSLLTDTQYF. DNA for the CDR3: TGTGCCAGCAGCTTACTCACAGATACGCAGTATTTT. The genes are TRBV12-3 or TRBV12-4 and TRBJ2-3; D gene ambiguous. The length of the CDR3 is 12 residues. V was clipped by 6 bases and J by 2 bases, with 6 bases between them.

V and J are TRBV5-1 and TRBJ2-7; D gene unclear. The CDR3 runs to 13 residues. Germline assignment: CDR1 SGHRS and CDR2 YFSETQ. V lost 0 bases to trimming and J lost 3 bases, with 7 bases between them. The CDR3 here is CASSLETDYEQYF. The CDR3 nucleotides are TGCGCCAGCAGCTTGGAGACTGACTACGAGCAGTACTTC.

The chain links TRBV15 to TRBJ1-5; D not resolved. Germline V gene data show CDR1 as LNHNV and CDR2 as YYDKDF (reference sequence). V lost 1 base to trimming and J lost 0 bases, with 10 bases between them. This CDR3 has 16 residues. The CDR3 nucleotides read TGTGCCACCAGCAGAGCGACGGCTTATAGCAATCAGCCCCAGCATTTT. Translation gives CATSRATAYSNQPQHF.

The chain is built from TRBV19 and TRBJ2-1; maybe TRBD2 (6 bases). This CDR3 contains 16 residues. Germline CDR1 and CDR2: LNHDA and SQIVND (reference sequence). V lost 7 bases and J 8 bases, leaving 24 bases between the germline ends. The CDR3 nucleotides are TGTGCCAGTAACTTCCTCGGAAGGGGTGGAGGGGATGAGCAGTTCTTC. Residues: CASNFLGRGGGDEQFF.

V gene TRBV30 combines with J gene TRBJ2-3; the D call may be TRBD1 or TRBD2 (5 bases each). Germline CDR1 reads GTSNPN; CDR2 reads SVGIG (reference sequence). With 0 bases removed from V and 3 bases from J, the gap between germline ends came to 13 bases. The length of the CDR3 is 15 residues. CDR3 in DNA: TGTGCCTGGAGTGTCGGGGAGAGGGGAACAGATACGCAGTATTTT. It translates to CAWSVGERGTDTQYF.

The CDR3 DNA sequence: TGCGCCAGCAGCCCCCGGGACAGTACCTCTGGGGCCAACGTCCTGACTTTC. The encoded protein is CASSPRDSTSGANVLTF. This sequence joins TRBV4-3 and TRBJ2-6; 7 bases map to TRBD1. Germline trimming cut 4 bases from V and 0 bases from J; bases unmatched to any gene: 6. Germline CDR1 and CDR2: LGHNA and YSLEER. The CDR3 is made up of 17 amino acids.

The rearrangement links TRBV7-3 to TRBJ2-7, with 8 bases aligning to TRBD2. Germline assignment: CDR1 SGHTA and CDR2 FQGTGA. The length of the CDR3 is 15 residues. After removal of 5 bases from V and 4 bases from J, the junction contained 10 bases not matched to a gene. In nucleotides, the CDR3 is TGTGCCAGCAGCCCAGCCTCCGGGACTAGTTACGAGCAGTACTTC. It yields the protein CASSPASGTSYEQYF.

In DNA form, the CDR3 reads TGTGCCAGCAGCCGTAGGGGGGACGTTAGAGGTGAGCAGTACTTC. Encoded protein: CASSRRGDVRGEQYF. V and J are TRBV7-9 and TRBJ2-7, with D perhaps given as TRBD1 or TRBD2 (6 bases each). This CDR3 contains 15 residues. Germline V gives CDR1 SEHNR, CDR2 FQNEAQ (reference sequence). V was clipped by 5 bases and J by 7 bases, with 21 bases between them.